This T cell receptor (beta chain) came from a study of cytomegalovirus exposure and HLA in healthy donors. J gave up 4 bases and V 8 bases, and 10 bases lay outside the gene matches. The CDR3 covers 14 residues. CDR1 is MDHEN and CDR2 is SYDVKM in the germline V gene. The PCR used 60 Vbeta and 13 Jbeta primers. Only in-frame clones appear in the TCRdb table, and some are missing; sequencing was by immunoSEQ multiplex PCR. The profile shows about 90,000 clones, 50% to 75% of them singletons. The source material was PBMCs. This sequence was found in a man aged 25-40 years in good health and CMV-seronegative. The chain is built from TRBV28 and TRBJ2-7, with 8 bases aligning to TRBD1. The CDR3 bases are TGTGCCAGCCGATCCGACAGGGGTAAATACGAGCAGTACTTC. This gives the protein CASRSDRGKYEQYF.